Listed here is a single T cell receptor (beta chain). Antigen unknown. The donors were members of the roughly 120-subject validation cohort (separate from the roughly 700-subject first cohort). Here immunoSEQ multiplex PCR was the method, and the copy in TCRdb shows in-frame clones only, minus some. The sample lists 55,000 to 65,000 clones, about 96% occurring once. These data originate in a study of cytomegalovirus exposure and HLA in healthy donors. Findings and caveats of the study: Listed as cytomegalovirus-associated were over 150 TCR beta chains. The study found most TCR sequences rare, yet found some public TCRs in many donors.

The CDR3 is 15 residues long. This clonotype was sampled from a man aged 18-30 years in good health and CMV-seronegative. This chain uses TRBV12-1 with TRBJ2-5; TRBD1 was called by the table and not checked on the DNA. TRBV12-1 is a pseudogene segment. Sequenced material: PBMCs. This chain's CDR3 is CAGLVGQGMFETQYF. The CDR3 region has the DNA TGTGCCGGCCTCGTGGGACAGGGGATGTTTGAGACCCAGTACTTC.